The 31 T cell receptor beta chains below all came from one sample that was sequenced in a study of human T cells and chemical hapten exposure. The time point here: patch test 2, 6 weeks after DPC sensitization. Specified treatment: therapeutic diphenylcyclopropenone sensitization with weekly scalp DPC. TCRdb recomputed calls from the RACE reads with MiXCR, one row per CDR3 protein. The table lists 96,000 or so distinct CDR3 sequences, about 9% of them singletons. The sample in question was whole blood, obtained in connection with sensitization to the hapten diphenylcyclopropenone (DPC). Receptors originate from a middle-aged woman with alopecia areata. Some clones in this sample may be carry-over from other donors' samples.

This clonotype was seen more than once but under ten times. The chain couples TRBV24-1 to TRBJ2-1; 7 bases fit TRBD2. This CDR3 region has 16 residues. CDR1 KGHDR and CDR2 SFDVKD come from the germline V gene. J was trimmed by 0 bases and V by 1 base; bases with no gene match: 2. CDR3 amino acids: CATSDFRGSSYNEQFF. CDR3 DNA: TGTGCCACCAGTGATTTTCGCGGGAGCTCCTACAATGAGCAGTTCTTC.

This clonotype occurred many times. V is TRBV28 and J is TRBJ2-7; D not certain. Germline V gene data show CDR1 as MDHEN and CDR2 as SYDVKM. Trimming shortened V by 6 bases and J by 5 bases, and 8 bases separated the two germline ends. The CDR3 runs 11 residues. The CDR3 loop reads CASSLVNEQYF. CDR3 nucleotides: TGTGCCAGCAGCTTAGTGAACGAGCAGTACTTC.

This clonotype came up a few times. The rearrangement uses TRBV4-3 and TRBJ2-7; D is ambiguous. CDR3 length: 15 residues. Germline V CDR1 and CDR2: LGHNA, YSLEER. V was trimmed by 1 base and J by 0 bases, leaving 10 bases between them. In nucleotides, the CDR3 is TGCGCCAGCAGCCAAGGGTCCAGGAGCTCCTACGAGCAGTACTTC. Its translation is CASSQGSRSSYEQYF.

This clonotype has a handful of counts. The genes are TRBV4-1 and TRBJ2-5; 7 bases fit TRBD1. There are 15 residues in the CDR3. The J segment lost 5 bases and the V segment lost 0 bases, leaving 6 bases of the junction unmatched. CDR1 is MGHRA, CDR2 YSYEKL, per germline. As DNA, the CDR3 is TGCGCCAGCAGCCAAGATCGAGGGGGCTGGGAGACCCAGTACTTC. Translating gives CASSQDRGGWETQYF.

This clonotype was counted only a few times. V and J are TRBV29-1 and TRBJ2-3; D gene uncertain. The CDR3 totals 12 residues. CDR1 and CDR2 from the germline V gene are SQVTM and ANQGSEA. V was cut by 4 bases and J by 4 bases, with 9 bases left in between. The CDR3 here is CSVGTMPDTQYF. DNA for the CDR3: TGCAGCGTTGGAACAATGCCAGATACGCAGTATTTT.

The CDR3 sequence: CASSPLGSYEQYF. The CDR3 DNA is TGTGCCAGCAGTCCCCTAGGATCCTACGAGCAGTACTTC. This chain joins TRBV28 and TRBJ2-7; no reliable D call. Germline V gene lookup returns CDR1 MDHEN and CDR2 SYDVKM. Trimming left V 5 bases short and J 1 base short, with 9 bases between. There are 13 residues in the CDR3.

This sequence joins TRBV28 and TRBJ1-2, with no clear D. Germline CDR1 is MDHEN and CDR2 is SYDVKM. Trimming pared 3 bases from V and 2 bases from J, leaving 13 bases between. This CDR3 comprises 15 residues. The DNA of the CDR3 is TGTGCCAGCAGTTTGGGAGGGAGGAGAAACTATGGCTACACCTTC. It codes for CASSLGGRRNYGYTF.

The sample holds many counts of this clonotype. The chain couples TRBV29-1 to TRBJ2-3, with TRBD1 identical over 10 bases. Germline-derived CDR1 and CDR2 are SQVTM and ANQGSEA. The CDR3 is 14 residues long. J lost 0 bases, V lost 6 bases, and 3 bases had no gene match. CDR3 sequence: CSVGQGTSTDTQYF. In DNA form, the CDR3 reads TGCAGCGTGGGACAGGGGACCAGCACAGATACGCAGTATTTT.

This clonotype was seen more than once but under ten times. V is TRBV5-1 and J is TRBJ2-1, with 9 positions matching TRBD1. The CDR3 runs 16 residues. The germline gives CDR1 SGHRS, CDR2 YFSETQ. The V gene end was trimmed by 4 bases and the J gene end by 1 base; junction bases not matched to a gene: 6. The CDR3 sequence is CASSLRTGESYNEQFF. The CDR3 coding sequence is TGCGCCAGCAGCCTGCGGACAGGGGAATCCTACAATGAGCAGTTCTTC.

There are many counts of this clonotype. The chain uses TRBV4-2 and TRBJ2-3, with D possibly called TRBD1 or TRBD2 (5 bases each). V was pared by 4 bases and J by 2 bases, with 10 bases between. The germline CDR1 and CDR2 sequences are LGHNA and YNFKEQ. CDR3 length: 14 residues. The CDR3: CASSLGTPTDTQYF. CDR3 DNA sequence: TGTGCCAGCAGCCTCGGGACGCCCACAGATACGCAGTATTTT.

This sequence joins TRBV6-5 and TRBJ2-3; D is unclear. CDR3 length: 13 residues. Germline loops: CDR1 MNHEY, CDR2 SVGAGI. Trimming cost V 5 bases and J 0 bases, with 6 bases left between them. The CDR3 nucleotides are TGTGCCAGCAGTCGACTGAGCACAGATACGCAGTATTTT. Translated, it gives CASSRLSTDTQYF.

This clonotype was observed a few times. The chain combines TRBV6-5 with TRBJ2-7; D gene ambiguous. Trimming removed 0 bases from V and 4 bases from J, with 10 bases in between. Germline lookup yields CDR1 MNHEY and CDR2 SVGAGI. The CDR3 consists of 14 residues. The chain's CDR3 is CASSYSDLGYEQYF. The CDR3, as DNA: TGTGCCAGCAGTTACTCTGACCTAGGATACGAGCAGTACTTC.

The chain employs TRBV19 and TRBJ2-3; 10 nucleotides line up with TRBD2. This CDR3 is 14 amino acids long. CDR1 and CDR2 (germline): LNHDA, SQIVND (reference sequence). Trimming removed 4 bases from V and 4 bases from J; junction bases left unmatched: 2. The CDR3 DNA reads TGTGCCAGTAGTACTAGCGGGAGTCCAGATACGCAGTATTTT. Translating gives CASSTSGSPDTQYF.

The chain carries TRBV9 and TRBJ1-1; D is unresolved. Trimming took 4 bases from V and 1 from J, leaving 14 bases between them. The germline V gene has CDR1 SGDLS and CDR2 YYNGEE. The CDR3 spans 15 residues. For the CDR3, the DNA is TGTGCCAGCAGCCAAACCCCCTGGGGGAACACTGAAGCTTTCTTT. Its translation is CASSQTPWGNTEAFF.

The sample holds a few counts of this clonotype. The V gene is TRBV7-3, the J gene TRBJ2-6; D gene uncertain. The V gene's germline CDR1 is SGHTA and CDR2 FQGTGA. CDR3 length: 15 amino acids. Trimming removed 6 bases at V and 2 bases at J, with 11 bases between. CDR3 nucleotides: TGTGCCAGCAGTCCCTCTCGTGCTGGGGCCAACGTCCTGACTTTC. Its protein product is CASSPSRAGANVLTF.

This clonotype was recorded many times. This chain links TRBV29-1 with TRBJ2-2, with 8 bases lining up with TRBD1. The CDR3 is 14 amino acids. Germline CDR1 reads SQVTM; CDR2 reads ANQGSEA. V dropped 3 bases and J dropped 6; count of bases not matched to a gene: 6. The CDR3 sequence: CSVETGQAAGELFF. CDR3 nucleotides: TGCAGCGTTGAGACGGGACAGGCGGCCGGGGAGCTGTTTTTT.

This clonotype was seen ten or more times. The chain is built from TRBV5-1 and TRBJ1-1, with TRBD1 as a possible D gene (5 bases). The V gene lost 0 bases and the J gene lost 4 bases, with 10 bases spanning the gap. In germline, CDR1 is SGHRS, CDR2 YFSETQ. The CDR3 length is 14 residues. In DNA form, the CDR3 reads TGCGCCAGCAGCTTGGAAGGGGAGGGCACTGAAGCTTTCTTT. It specifies CASSLEGEGTEAFF.

The chain carries TRBV4-2 and TRBJ2-2; 10 nucleotides agree with TRBD2. Per germline, CDR1 LGHNA and CDR2 YNFKEQ. This CDR3 has 17 residues. V gave up 4 bases and J gave up 5 bases; unmatched junction bases: 10. The CDR3 is CASSPEVTSGVTGELFF. CDR3 DNA: TGTGCCAGCAGCCCCGAGGTCACTAGCGGGGTTACCGGGGAGCTGTTTTTT.

This clonotype was seen only a few times. The CDR3 loop is CSVTEISGSSYEQYF. The CDR3 DNA is TGCAGTGTTACGGAAATTAGCGGGAGCTCCTACGAGCAGTACTTC. The V call is TRBV20-1, the J call TRBJ2-7; TRBD2 matches 9 bases. Germline V CDR1 and CDR2: DFQATT, SNEGSKA (reference sequence). This CDR3 region has 15 residues. Trimming cost V 7 bases and J 0 bases; bases outside gene matches: 10.

In its sample, this clonotype was seen many times. The chain uses TRBV24-1 and TRBJ2-7; D is possibly TRBD1 (5 bases). Trimming took off 3 bases at V and 5 bases at J, with 10 bases between the two ends. Germline V gene lookup returns CDR1 KGHDR and CDR2 SFDVKD. There are 13 residues in the CDR3. The CDR3 DNA reads as TGTGCCACCAGTGATGGGGCGGCACACGAGCAGTACTTC. This encodes CATSDGAAHEQYF.

This clonotype occurred a few times. The chain is built from TRBV5-5 and TRBJ1-5; D is ambiguous. The ends were cut back, 4 bases at V and 4 bases at J, with 15 bases in the middle. Per germline, CDR1 SGHKS and CDR2 YYEKEE (reference sequence). The CDR3 sequence is 15 residues long. The CDR3 region is CASSLHPGLNQPQHF. Written as DNA, the CDR3 is TGTGCCAGCAGCCTCCATCCGGGCCTTAATCAGCCCCAGCATTTT.

V gene TRBV24-1 combines with J gene TRBJ2-1, with 7 bases aligning to TRBD2. Trimming cost V 3 bases and J 5 bases; bases outside gene matches: 9. The CDR3 sequence is 16 residues long. Germline lookup yields CDR1 KGHDR and CDR2 SFDVKD. CDR3 protein: CATSDRLAGYDNEQFF. Written as DNA, the CDR3 is TGTGCCACCAGTGATAGACTAGCCGGTTACGACAATGAGCAGTTCTTC.

Written as DNA, the CDR3 is TGTGCCACTGGGGGCAGGGACTCCTACAATGAGCAGTTCTTC. This translates into CATGGRDSYNEQFF. This rearrangement joins TRBV19 to TRBJ2-1; perhaps TRBD1 as D (6 bases). Germline assignment: CDR1 LNHDA and CDR2 SQIVND (reference sequence). V was clipped by 10 bases and J by 0 bases, with 13 bases between them. This CDR3 comprises 14 residues.

Ten or more counts support this clonotype. V and J are TRBV5-4 and TRBJ2-7, with 8 nucleotides matching TRBD2. With V trimmed by 2 bases and J by 0 bases, 1 base remained unmatched. This CDR3 spans 14 amino acids. The germline CDR1 and CDR2 sequences are SGHNT and YYREEE (reference sequence). The CDR3 protein is CASSFSGNSYEQYF. DNA of the CDR3: TGTGCCAGCAGCTTTAGCGGGAACTCCTACGAGCAGTACTTC.

This clonotype was counted ten times or more. The chain links TRBV6-6 to TRBJ1-5; D remains ambiguous. This CDR3 is built from 13 residues. Deletions cut 11 bases from V and 6 bases from J, with 17 bases between. Germline CDR1 is MNHNY and CDR2 is SVGAGI (reference sequence). As DNA, the CDR3 is TGTGCCCTAGGACTGGCCGGAAGTCAGCCCCAGCATTTT. Translation gives CALGLAGSQPQHF.

This clonotype was counted a few times. The chain links TRBV7-2 to TRBJ2-3; D not certain. The CDR3 extends over 13 amino acids. The ends were cut back, 2 bases at V and 3 bases at J, with 6 bases in the middle. From germline, CDR1 is SGHTA and CDR2 FQGNSA. The CDR3 DNA is TGTGCCAGCAGCTTACCTGGGACAGATACGCAGTATTTT. Protein product: CASSLPGTDTQYF.

Notes on this clonotype: Being one base from a much bigger clone, this may be a read error. CDR3 nucleotide sequence: TGTGCCAGCAGCAACAGAGGCGGGAGCTCCTACGAGCAGTACTTC. Translating gives CASSNRGGSSYEQYF. The V call is TRBV6-6, the J call TRBJ2-7; the match to TRBD2 covers 7 bases. The CDR3 runs to 15 residues. J lost 0 bases, V lost 6 bases, and 8 bases had no gene match. Germline-derived CDR1 and CDR2 are MNHNY and SVGAGI (reference sequence).

CDR3 in DNA: TGTGCCAGCAGTTTAGCTTTAGACAGCTACGAGCAGTACTTC. Its translation is CASSLALDSYEQYF. This chain links TRBV12-3 or TRBV12-4 with TRBJ2-7; tentative D call: TRBD1 (5 bases). The CDR3 consists of 14 residues. Deletions cut 0 bases from V and 3 bases from J, with 9 bases between.

Ten or more counts support this clonotype. The J gene is TRBJ2-7, the V gene TRBV6-1, with 11 nucleotides matching TRBD2. This CDR3 contains 18 residues. Losses at the gene ends were 1 base for V and 2 bases for J; bases not matched to a gene: 10. From germline, CDR1 is MNHNS and CDR2 SASEGT. The CDR3 reads CASSEVVSGRARTYEQYF. DNA of the CDR3: TGTGCCAGCAGTGAAGTAGTTAGCGGGAGGGCCAGGACCTACGAGCAGTACTTC.

This clonotype was observed many times. DNA for the CDR3: TGCGCCAGCAGCCAAGAAGGCGGCCCTGGAAACACCATATATTTT. Protein product: CASSQEGGPGNTIYF. The chain recombines TRBV4-3 with TRBJ1-3; no firm D call. Trimming cost V 0 bases and J 2 bases, with 8 bases left between them. The CDR3 extends over 15 amino acids. In germline, CDR1 is LGHNA, CDR2 YSLEER.

This clonotype was picked up a small number of times. The gene calls are TRBV7-9 and TRBJ1-1; unclear D gene. Trimming took off 3 bases at V and 2 bases at J, with 16 bases between the two ends. The length of the CDR3 is 16 residues. Looked up from germline, CDR1 is SEHNR and CDR2 is FQNEAQ (reference sequence). Here the CDR3 reads CASSFGQTTINTEAFF. Written as DNA, the CDR3 is TGTGCCAGCAGCTTCGGCCAGACCACCATTAACACTGAAGCTTTCTTT. The full variable domain, rest sourced from reference TRBV7-9 and TRBJ1-1, is DTGVSQNPRHKITKRGQNVTFRCDPISEHNRLYWYRQTLGQGPEFLTYFQNEAQLEKSRLLSDRFSAERPKGSFSTLEIQRTEQGDSAMYLCASSFGQTTINTEAFFGQGTRLTVV.